A single sample is the source of the 13 T cell receptor beta chains below, sequenced in a study of response to subunit inactivated influenza vaccine. TCRdb called the RT-PCR reads again in MiXCR, with one record for every CDR3 protein. The table includes more than 500,000 distinct CDR3 sequences, around 11% detected once. The same data also went into a second study, on T cells expressing NK-cell markers. That study adds: What made the TCR beta cDNA was 5'RACE template switching with UMIs.

This specimen consisted of PBMCs from blood, obtained on the day of vaccination. Receptor source: a man aged 45-60 years who received an inactivated influenza vaccine.

The CDR3 nucleotides are TGCGCCAGCAGCCCTAGCGGCCATTCCTACAATGAGCAGTTCTTC. This sequence encodes CASSPSGHSYNEQFF. The chain employs TRBV4-3 and TRBJ2-1; 7 bases line up with TRBD2. Germline trimming cut 4 bases from V and 1 base from J; bases unmatched to any gene: 4. The germline gives CDR1 LGHNA, CDR2 YSLEER. CDR3 length equals 15 residues.

V is TRBV15 and J is TRBJ1-1, with D hard to call. CDR3 length: 15 residues. The V gene lost 0 bases and the J gene lost 0 bases, with 8 bases spanning the gap. Germline CDR1 reads LNHNV; CDR2 reads YYDKDF (reference sequence). The CDR3 loop reads CATSRERALNTEAFF. CDR3 DNA sequence: TGTGCCACCAGCAGAGAAAGGGCGCTGAACACTGAAGCTTTCTTT. The entire variable domain, with the rest obtained from reference TRBV15 and TRBJ1-1, is as follows: DAMVIQNPRYQVTQFGKPVTLSCSQTLNHNVMYWYQQKSSQAPKLLFHYYDKDFNNEADTPDNFQSRRPNTSFCFLDIRSPGLGDTAMYLCATSRERALNTEAFFGQGTRLTVV.

The V call is TRBV27, the J call TRBJ2-7; 7 positions match TRBD1. Germline CDR1 MNHEY, CDR2 SMNVEV (reference sequence). V was pared by 5 bases and J by 2 bases, with 15 bases of the junction left unmatched. This CDR3 spans 17 amino acids. The CDR3 region is CASSPSPTGTATYEQYF. The DNA of the CDR3 is TGTGCCAGCAGTCCAAGTCCAACCGGGACAGCTACCTACGAGCAGTACTTC.

Many counts were recorded for this clonotype. This sequence joins TRBV9 and TRBJ2-5; D gene ambiguous. Germline V CDR1 and CDR2: SGDLS, YYNGEE. There are 12 residues in the CDR3. V lost 4 bases, J lost 0 bases, and 4 bases lay in between. The CDR3: CASSINQETQYF. The CDR3 DNA reads as TGTGCCAGCAGCATTAACCAAGAGACCCAGTACTTC. The complete variable domain, with remaining parts taken from reference TRBV9 and TRBJ2-5, reads DSGVTQTPKHLITATGQRVTLRCSPRSGDLSVYWYQQSLDQGLQFLIQYYNGEERAKGNILERFSAQQFPDLHSELNLSSLELGDSALYFCASSINQETQYFGPGTRLLVL.

This clonotype has just a few counts. The V and J genes are TRBV5-1 and TRBJ2-1, with 10 nucleotides matching TRBD2. CDR1 is SGHRS, CDR2 YFSETQ, per germline. Trimming cost V 0 bases and J 9 bases; bases outside gene matches: 3. The CDR3 has 14 residues. CDR3 sequence reads: CASSLEGLAVEQFF. The CDR3, as DNA: TGCGCCAGCAGCTTGGAAGGACTAGCGGTTGAGCAGTTCTTC.

This sequence joins TRBV5-5 and TRBJ1-3; possible D gene TRBD1, 6 bases. The CDR3 has 18 residues. With 5 bases removed from V and 0 bases from J, the gap between germline ends came to 21 bases. In germline, CDR1 is SGHKS, CDR2 YYEKEE (reference sequence). The CDR3 loop is CASSYVPGHDNSGNTIYF. As DNA, the CDR3 is TGTGCCAGCAGTTATGTCCCGGGACATGATAACTCTGGAAACACCATATATTTT.

The chain uses TRBV27 and TRBJ2-1, with 9 bases identical to TRBD2. CDR1 MNHEY and CDR2 SMNVEV come from the germline V gene (reference sequence). The CDR3 runs to 14 residues. V dropped 5 bases and J dropped 13; count of bases not matched to a gene: 12. Written as DNA, the CDR3 is TGTGCCAGCAGTCCGGCTAGCGGGATCGGTCGTCAGTTCTTC. Translating gives CASSPASGIGRQFF.

The sample holds a few counts of this clonotype. V is TRBV4-3 and J is TRBJ2-5; D may be TRBD1 (7 bases). V was pared by 0 bases and J by 5 bases, with 19 bases between. This CDR3 spans 17 amino acids. Germline V CDR1 and CDR2: LGHNA, YSLEER. CDR3 sequence reads: CASSQDPWPGGLETQYF. The CDR3, as DNA: TGCGCCAGCAGCCAAGATCCCTGGCCAGGGGGGTTGGAGACCCAGTACTTC.

The chain combines TRBV7-2 with TRBJ2-5, with TRBD2 matching 8 bases. Germline CDR1 SGHTA, CDR2 FQGNSA. Germline trimming cut 0 bases from V and 9 bases from J; bases unmatched to any gene: 9. The CDR3 is 15 amino acids. CDR3 residues: CASSLAHGGAWAQYF. DNA for the CDR3: TGTGCCAGCAGCTTAGCGCACGGGGGGGCTTGGGCCCAGTACTTC. Based on the CDR3 plus reference TRBV7-2 and TRBJ2-5, the full variable domain is GAGVSQSPSNKVTEKGKDVELRCDPISGHTALYWYRQSLGQGLEFLIYFQGNSAPDKSGLPSDRFSAERTGGSVSTLTIQRTQQEDSAVYLCASSLAHGGAWAQYFGPGTRLLVL.

The V and J genes are TRBV5-1 and TRBJ1-2; tentatively, D is TRBD1 (6 bases). CDR3 length: 15 amino acids. Germline V gene data show CDR1 as SGHRS and CDR2 as YFSETQ. V lost 4 bases, J lost 8 bases, and 21 bases lay in between. Here the CDR3 DNA reads TGCGCCAGCAGCGGGGGGGCAGGAGACAACGCGGGCTACACCTTC. Translated, it gives CASSGGAGDNAGYTF.

The table lists this clonotype with a few counts. This chain uses TRBV20-1 with TRBJ2-3; D unresolved. Germline CDR1 and CDR2: DFQATT and SNEGSKA (reference sequence). This CDR3 has 16 residues. The germline V and J ends were trimmed by 6 bases and 3 bases, with 22 bases remaining between them. The CDR3 DNA is TGCAGTGCAACAGCTAGGGTCTCTCTAGGGACAGATACGCAGTATTTT. This codes for CSATARVSLGTDTQYF.

This clonotype has more than one count but fewer than ten. This chain uses TRBV29-1 with TRBJ2-3; 7 bases align to TRBD1. Germline V gene sequence: CDR1 SQVTM, CDR2 ANQGSEA. The V segment lost 8 bases and the J segment 2 bases; nucleotides outside the gene matches: 7. The length of the CDR3 is 13 residues. The CDR3 sequence is CSTRDSNTDTQYF. In DNA, the CDR3 is TGCAGCACCCGGGACAGCAACACAGATACGCAGTATTTT.

A few counts support this clonotype. This chain joins TRBV15 and TRBJ2-2, with 8 bases matching TRBD2. CDR3 length: 14 residues. With V trimmed by 4 bases and J by 5 bases, 3 bases remained unmatched. Germline lookup yields CDR1 LNHNV and CDR2 YYDKDF (reference sequence). CDR3 DNA: TGTGCCACCAGCATCCGCGGGAGGACCGGGGAGCTGTTTTTT. Protein: CATSIRGRTGELFF.